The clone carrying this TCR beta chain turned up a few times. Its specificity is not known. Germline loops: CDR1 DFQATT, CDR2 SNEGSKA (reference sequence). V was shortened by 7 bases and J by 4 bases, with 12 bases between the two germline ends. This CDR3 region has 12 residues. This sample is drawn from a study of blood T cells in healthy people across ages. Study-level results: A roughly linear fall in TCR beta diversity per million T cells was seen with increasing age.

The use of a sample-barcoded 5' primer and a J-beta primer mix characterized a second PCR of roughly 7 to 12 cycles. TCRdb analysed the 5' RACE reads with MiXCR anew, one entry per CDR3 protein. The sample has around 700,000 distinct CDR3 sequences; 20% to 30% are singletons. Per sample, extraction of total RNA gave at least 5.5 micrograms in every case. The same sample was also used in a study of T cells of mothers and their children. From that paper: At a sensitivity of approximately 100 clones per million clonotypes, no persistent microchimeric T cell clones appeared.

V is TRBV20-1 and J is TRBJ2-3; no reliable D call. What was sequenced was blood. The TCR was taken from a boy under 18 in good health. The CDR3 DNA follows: TGCAGTGTTGACCGTGGTGCAGATACGCAGTATTTT. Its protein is CSVDRGADTQYF.